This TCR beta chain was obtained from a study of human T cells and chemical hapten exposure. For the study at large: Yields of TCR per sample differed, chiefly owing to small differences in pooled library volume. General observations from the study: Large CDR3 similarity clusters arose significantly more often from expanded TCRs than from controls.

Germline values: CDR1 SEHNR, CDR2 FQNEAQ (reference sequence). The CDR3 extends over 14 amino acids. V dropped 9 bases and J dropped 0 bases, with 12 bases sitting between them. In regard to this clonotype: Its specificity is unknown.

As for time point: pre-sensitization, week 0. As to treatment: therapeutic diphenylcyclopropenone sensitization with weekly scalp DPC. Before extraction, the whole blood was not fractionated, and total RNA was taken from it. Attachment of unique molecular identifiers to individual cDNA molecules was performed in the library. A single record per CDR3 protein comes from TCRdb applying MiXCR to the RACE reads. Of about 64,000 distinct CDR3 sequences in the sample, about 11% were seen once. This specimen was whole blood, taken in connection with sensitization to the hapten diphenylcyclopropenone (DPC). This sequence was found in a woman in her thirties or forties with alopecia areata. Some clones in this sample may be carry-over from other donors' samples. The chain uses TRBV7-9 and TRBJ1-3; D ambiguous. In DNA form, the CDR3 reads TGTGCCAGTAATCGGGCCGACTCTGGAAACACCATATATTTT. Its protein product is CASNRADSGNTIYF.